This T cell receptor (beta chain) was recorded in a study of T cells in Graves' hyperthyroidism and ophthalmopathy. Study-wide results and caveats: Among clonotypes expanded in thyroid above 0.001, most were also found in blood.

Looked up from germline, CDR1 is SGHTA and CDR2 is FQGTGA. The V end was cut by 2 bases, the J end by 3 bases, with 10 bases between. This CDR3 contains 14 residues. Researchers took RNA transcripts and amplified the TCR beta CDR3 regions from them. RT-PCR in the first round (using the HTBI primer set) targeted the TCR CDR3. TCRdb re-called the multiplex PCR reads through MiXCR, storing one row per CDR3 protein. The sample consists of 480,000 or so distinct CDR3 sequences, about 45% of them appearing once. In the case of this clonotype: Its antigen is undetermined.

This clonotype originated in an adult woman with Graves' disease, either hyperthyroidism or ophthalmopathy (not recorded which). The sequenced sample was peripheral blood or thyroid tissue (not recorded which). V and J are TRBV7-3 and TRBJ1-1; D uncertain. CDR3 sequence reads: CASSLGGLDTEAFF. CDR3 in DNA: TGTGCCAGCAGCTTAGGAGGGTTGGACACTGAAGCTTTCTTT.